These 20 T cell receptor beta chains originate from one sample sequenced in a study of CD8+ T cells in alopecia areata. Investigators isolated RNA and reverse transcribed it into cDNA to act as the sequencing template. The table came from immunoSEQ multiplex PCR; TCRdb's copy has only in-frame clones and leaves some out. The data hold roughly 150,000 clones, with around half observed a single time. The treatment was: oral pan-JAK inhibitor, 5-10 mg twice daily. The material was CD8+ T cells sorted from blood, obtained at week 4, from a patient treated with tofacitinib. Receptors originate from a human donor with alopecia areata.

This chain uses TRBV7-9 with TRBJ1-2; no clear D. CDR3 length equals 12 residues. The germline V gene has CDR1 SEHNR and CDR2 FQNEAQ (reference sequence). V was shortened by 2 bases and J by 8 bases, with 9 bases between the two germline ends. Here the CDR3 DNA reads TGTGCCAGCAGCTTACCCGGTTGGGGCTACACCTTC. Residues: CASSLPGWGYTF.

The V gene is TRBV6-5, the J gene TRBJ2-7, with 10 bases identical to TRBD1. This CDR3 spans 16 amino acids. Trimming cost V 0 bases and J 1 base; bases outside gene matches: 3. The germline gives CDR1 MNHEY, CDR2 SVGAGI. CDR3 in amino acids: CASSYSTGGISYEQYF. In DNA form, the CDR3 reads TGTGCCAGCAGTTACTCGACAGGGGGCATTTCCTACGAGCAGTACTTC.

The J gene is TRBJ2-7, the V gene TRBV5-6, with D uncertain. V lost 2 bases and J 6 bases, leaving 9 bases between the germline ends. This CDR3 has 12 amino acids. Germline V CDR1 and CDR2: SGHDT, YYEEEE. The CDR3 protein is CASSFIGPEQYF. The DNA for the CDR3 is TGTGCCAGCAGCTTCATTGGGCCCGAGCAGTACTTC.

The chain joins TRBV7-9 to TRBJ1-1; tentative D call: TRBD1 (6 bases). The germline CDR1 and CDR2 sequences are SEHNR and FQNEAQ (reference sequence). The CDR3 sequence is 14 residues long. V was pared by 4 bases and J by 6 bases, with 15 bases between. The CDR3 DNA reads TGTGCCAGCAGCTCCGGGACAAGGTTCCCTGAAGCTTTCTTT. Translating gives CASSSGTRFPEAFF. The complete variable domain, with remaining parts taken from reference TRBV7-9 and TRBJ1-1, reads DTGVSQNPRHKITKRGQNVTFRCDPISEHNRLYWYRQTLGQGPEFLTYFQNEAQLEKSRLLSDRFSAERPKGSFSTLEIQRTEQGDSAMYLCASSSGTRFPEAFFGQGTRLTVV.

This clone has just a few counts. V gene TRBV27 combines with J gene TRBJ2-5; 8 nucleotides line up with TRBD1. Germline CDR1 reads MNHEY; CDR2 reads SMNVEV (reference sequence). After removal of 0 bases from V and 1 base from J, the junction contained 4 bases not matched to a gene. The CDR3 is 16 residues long. The CDR3 DNA reads as TGTGCCAGCAGTTTATCCGCCGGGACAGGCCAAGAGACCCAGTACTTC. This translates into CASSLSAGTGQETQYF.

This clone was counted only a few times. V gene TRBV14 combines with J gene TRBJ2-7, with 8 bases matching TRBD1. V trimming: 0 bases; J trimming: 1 base; junction bases outside the gene matches: 8. From germline, CDR1 is SGHDN and CDR2 FVKESK. The CDR3 runs to 17 residues. The CDR3 region has the DNA TGTGCCAGCAGCCAAGAGGGGACAGGCTCAACATCCTACGAGCAGTACTTC. Its protein product is CASSQEGTGSTSYEQYF.

The J gene is TRBJ2-5, the V gene TRBV4-1; D is perhaps TRBD2 (6 bases). This CDR3 comprises 16 residues. Trimming cost V 4 bases and J 1 base, with 16 bases left between them. Per germline, CDR1 MGHRA and CDR2 YSYEKL. Written as DNA, the CDR3 is TGCGCCAGCAGCCCTCGGGTAGCGGTGGGCCAAGAGACCCAGTACTTC. This encodes CASSPRVAVGQETQYF.

This chain links TRBV11-2 with TRBJ1-1, with D unresolved. The CDR3 consists of 13 residues. Germline lookup yields CDR1 SGHAT and CDR2 FQNNGV. Trimming took 7 bases from V and 3 from J, leaving 12 bases between them. The CDR3, as DNA: TGTGCCAGCAACCCCCGGGCAGACACTGAAGCTTTCTTT. Translating gives CASNPRADTEAFF. Supplemented by reference TRBV11-2 and TRBJ1-1, the full variable domain reads EAGVAQSPRYKIIEKRQSVAFWCNPISGHATLYWYQQILGQGPKLLIQFQNNGVVDDSQLPKDRFSAERLKGVDSTLKIQPAKLEDSAVYLCASNPRADTEAFFGQGTRLTVV.

V is TRBV29-1 and J is TRBJ2-7; the D gene is possibly TRBD1 (6 bases). Germline V gene sequence: CDR1 SQVTM, CDR2 ANQGSEA. The V gene lost 7 bases and the J gene lost 5 bases, with 12 bases spanning the gap. The CDR3 loop spans 11 amino acids. The CDR3 coding sequence is TGCAGCGGAACAGGGTCCCACGAGCAGTACTTC. Amino acid sequence: CSGTGSHEQYF.

V is TRBV4-2 and J is TRBJ2-2; no reliable D call. The germline V gene encodes CDR1 LGHNA and CDR2 YNFKEQ. With 0 bases removed from V and 5 bases from J, the gap between germline ends came to 7 bases. The CDR3 is 14 amino acids. CDR3 DNA: TGTGCCAGCAGCCAAGAAAGAGTTACCGGGGAGCTGTTTTTT. Its translation: CASSQERVTGELFF.

The chain joins TRBV7-9 to TRBJ2-3; TRBD1 is a possible D gene (6 bases). The CDR3 covers 16 residues. V was cut by 5 bases and J by 5 bases, with 20 bases left in between. CDR1 and CDR2 from the germline V gene are SEHNR and FQNEAQ (reference sequence). CDR3 sequence reads: CASSQGTPVVGDTQYF. CDR3 in DNA: TGTGCCAGCAGCCAAGGGACACCCGTAGTGGGAGATACGCAGTATTTT.

This clone was observed a handful of times. The chain combines TRBV11-2 with TRBJ2-5; unclear D gene. Germline assignment: CDR1 SGHAT and CDR2 FQNNGV. The CDR3 is made up of 13 amino acids. With 2 bases removed from V and 1 base from J, the gap between germline ends came to 5 bases. CDR3 sequence reads: CASSLTSQETQYF. Here the CDR3 DNA reads TGTGCCAGCAGCTTAACAAGCCAAGAGACCCAGTACTTC.

J is TRBJ2-3 and V is TRBV15, with D possibly TRBD2 on 6 matching bases. Trimming took 1 base from V and 6 from J, leaving 8 bases between them. This CDR3 is built from 13 residues. In germline, CDR1 is LNHNV, CDR2 YYDKDF (reference sequence). CDR3 residues: CATSRAGVDTQYF. The DNA of the CDR3 is TGTGCCACCAGCAGAGCGGGGGTGGATACGCAGTATTTT.

This clone has a single count. CDR3 in amino acids: CASSERGGGYEQYF. CDR3 coding DNA: TGTGCCAGCAGTGAAAGGGGGGGTGGATACGAGCAGTACTTC. The rearrangement links TRBV2 to TRBJ2-7, with D perhaps TRBD2 (7 bases). The CDR3 length is 14 residues. CDR1 SNHLY and CDR2 FYNNEI come from the germline V gene. Deletions cut 2 bases from V and 4 bases from J, with 12 bases between.

The genes are TRBV5-1 and TRBJ2-5, with a tentative D call TRBD2 (7 bases). Germline CDR1 reads SGHRS; CDR2 reads YFSETQ. The CDR3 is 15 amino acids. The V end was cut by 0 bases, the J end by 1 base, with 10 bases between. The CDR3 sequence: CASSLDGGLQETQYF. As DNA, the CDR3 is TGCGCCAGCAGCTTGGACGGGGGGCTCCAAGAGACCCAGTACTTC. Full variable domain (outside the CDR3, taken from reference TRBV5-1 and TRBJ2-5): KAGVTQTPRYLIKTRGQQVTLSCSPISGHRSVSWYQQTPGQGLQFLFEYFSETQRNKGNFPGRFSGRQFSNSRSEMNVSTLELGDSALYLCASSLDGGLQETQYFGPGTRLLVL.

The chain has TRBV5-1 and TRBJ2-7; no definite D call. The germline V gene has CDR1 SGHRS and CDR2 YFSETQ. V shed 0 bases and J shed 4 bases, with 11 bases lying between them. The CDR3 has 14 amino acids. The CDR3 loop reads CASSLAGGRYEQYF. The CDR3 DNA sequence: TGCGCCAGCAGCTTGGCCGGTGGACGATACGAGCAGTACTTC.

This clone has more than one count but fewer than ten. V is TRBV5-6 and J is TRBJ2-7; no definite D call. Germline CDR1 SGHDT, CDR2 YYEEEE. V lost 0 bases, J lost 1 base, and 8 bases lay in between. The CDR3 consists of 14 residues. The CDR3, as DNA: TGTGCCAGCAGCTTGGTTCGCGGATCCTACGAGCAGTACTTC. Translation: CASSLVRGSYEQYF.

This sequence joins TRBV5-1 and TRBJ1-5; tentatively, D is TRBD1 (5 bases). V dropped 5 bases and J dropped 7 bases, with 13 bases sitting between them. The germline CDR1 and CDR2 sequences are SGHRS and YFSETQ. The CDR3 has 13 amino acids. The CDR3 DNA follows: TGCGCCAGCAGTTGGGGCATTGGGCAGCCCCAGCATTTT. The encoded protein is CASSWGIGQPQHF.

This clone was observed once. The genes are TRBV27 and TRBJ2-7; D gene unclear. The CDR3 is made up of 13 amino acids. Germline CDR1 MNHEY, CDR2 SMNVEV (reference sequence). The V end was cut by 4 bases, the J end by 0 bases, with 7 bases between. The CDR3 DNA reads as TGTGCCAGCAGTTCAGCGAACTCCTACGAGCAGTACTTC. Its protein is CASSSANSYEQYF.

The chain has TRBV6-6 and TRBJ2-7, with D maybe TRBD1 (5 bases). Trimming stripped 7 bases from V and 2 bases from J, with 21 bases between. The CDR3 is 16 residues long. The V gene's germline CDR1 is MNHNY and CDR2 SVGAGI (reference sequence). CDR3 DNA: TGTGCCAGCATCGGCAGGGCCACAATCCCTCCCTACGAGCAGTACTTC. This sequence encodes CASIGRATIPPYEQYF.